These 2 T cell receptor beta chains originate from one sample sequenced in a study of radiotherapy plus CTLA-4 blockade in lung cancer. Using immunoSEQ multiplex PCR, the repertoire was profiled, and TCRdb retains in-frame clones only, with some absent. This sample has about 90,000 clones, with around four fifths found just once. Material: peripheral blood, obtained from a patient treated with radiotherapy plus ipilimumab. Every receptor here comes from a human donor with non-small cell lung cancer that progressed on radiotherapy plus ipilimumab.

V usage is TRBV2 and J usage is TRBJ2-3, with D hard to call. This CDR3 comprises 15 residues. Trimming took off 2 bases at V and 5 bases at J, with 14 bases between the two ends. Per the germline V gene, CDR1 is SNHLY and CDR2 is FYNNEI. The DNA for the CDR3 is TGTGCCAGCAGTGAAACGATCTTTGACCGAGATACGCAGTATTTT. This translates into CASSETIFDRDTQYF. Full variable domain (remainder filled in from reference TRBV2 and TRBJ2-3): EPEVTQTPSHQVTQMGQEVILRCVPISNHLYFYWYRQILGQKVEFLVSFYNNEISEKSEIFDDQFSVERPDGSNFTLKIRSTKLEDSAMYFCASSETIFDRDTQYFGPGTRLTVL.

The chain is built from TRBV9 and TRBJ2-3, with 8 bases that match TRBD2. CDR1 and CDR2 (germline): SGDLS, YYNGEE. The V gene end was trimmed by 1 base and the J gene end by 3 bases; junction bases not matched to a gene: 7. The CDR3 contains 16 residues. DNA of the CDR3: TGTGCCAGCAGCGTATGGCGGGGGGCCTCTACAGATACGCAGTATTTT. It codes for CASSVWRGASTDTQYF.